The T cell receptor (beta chain) under discussion was sequenced for a study of OX40 agonist ivuxolimab in advanced cancers. Using immunoSEQ multiplex PCR, the repertoire was profiled, and TCRdb retains in-frame clones only, with some absent. The table records 95,000 to 150,000 clones, around 93% of them present only once. CDR1 is SGDLS, CDR2 YYNGEE, per germline. V lost 0 bases and J lost 6, with 2 bases in between. The CDR3 covers 11 residues. Source: CD4+ or CD8+ T cells sorted from blood, taken in a trial of the OX40 agonist ivuxolimab. The chain recombines TRBV9 with TRBJ2-3; D call uncertain. The TCR sequence derives from an adult with an advanced solid tumor such as melanoma, head and neck, liver or kidney cancer. The CDR3 protein is CASSVGDTQYF. The CDR3 DNA follows: TGTGCCAGCAGCGTAGGTGATACGCAGTATTTT.